The next 13 T cell receptor beta chains were all read from a single sample in a study of T cell changes during pregnancy in multiple sclerosis (dated by TCRdb to about 2019). The protocol used for the library was the immunoSEQ multiplex PCR assay. Here the immuneACCESS table is served through TCRdb, limited to in-frame sequences with V and J called. Missing clones are a known gap in these copies; in checked studies unresolved V genes cover under half, and the rest lacks a known reason. The sample yields 35,000 to 45,000 clones; roughly 90% were counted once. The ten most abundant clones make up 0.56% of the sample. Here the sequenced sample was CD4+ T cells from peripheral blood mononuclear cells, taken before pregnancy. The receptor source for this set is a female donor with multiple sclerosis, enrolled in a pregnancy study.

The chain uses TRBV19 and TRBJ2-2; a possible D gene is TRBD2 (6 bases). The V end was cut by 6 bases, the J end by 6 bases, with 17 bases between. Germline-derived CDR1 and CDR2 are LNHDA and SQIVND (reference sequence). The CDR3 totals 15 residues. CDR3 loop: CASREVGGRPGELFF. For the CDR3, the DNA is TGTGCCAGTAGGGAAGTTGGGGGGAGGCCCGGGGAGCTGTTTTTT.

The chain uses TRBV2 and TRBJ2-3; 13 bases line up with TRBD2. The CDR3 has 16 amino acids. Germline CDR1 is SNHLY and CDR2 is FYNNEI. J gave up 8 bases and V 8 bases, and 13 bases lay outside the gene matches. The CDR3 region is CASVARLAGGGGTQYF. DNA for the CDR3: TGTGCCAGCGTAGCTAGACTAGCGGGGGGAGGAGGTACGCAGTATTTT. Together with reference TRBV2 and TRBJ2-3, the CDR3 gives the full variable domain: EPEVTQTPSHQVTQMGQEVILRCVPISNHLYFYWYRQILGQKVEFLVSFYNNEISEKSEIFDDQFSVERPDGSNFTLKIRSTKLEDSAMYFCASVARLAGGGGTQYFGPGTRLTVL.

The chain links TRBV5-6 to TRBJ1-2; D is possibly TRBD1 (5 bases). The CDR3 runs 12 residues. CDR1 is SGHDT and CDR2 is YYEEEE in the germline V gene. Deletions cut 4 bases from V and 4 bases from J, with 8 bases between. The DNA of the CDR3 is TGTGCCAGCAGCATCGGGGGCTATGGCTACACCTTC. Its translation: CASSIGGYGYTF.

This sequence joins TRBV20-1 and TRBJ2-1; D perhaps matches TRBD1 (6 bases). The CDR3 runs to 11 residues. The V gene's germline CDR1 is DFQATT and CDR2 SNEGSKA (reference sequence). Deletions cut 0 bases from V and 15 bases from J, with 12 bases between. In DNA, the CDR3 is TGCAGTGCTAGAGAGGGGACATTTTCGTTCTTC. Its protein is CSAREGTFSFF.

The chain uses TRBV5-6 and TRBJ2-1; TRBD1 agrees at 9 bases. The germline V gene encodes CDR1 SGHDT and CDR2 YYEEEE. Losses at the gene ends were 2 bases for V and 3 bases for J; bases not matched to a gene: 3. This CDR3 has 15 residues. Here the CDR3 reads CASSFGDRVYNEQFF. The CDR3 region has the DNA TGTGCCAGCAGCTTTGGGGACAGGGTCTACAATGAGCAGTTCTTC.

The V and J genes are TRBV4-1 and TRBJ2-3; D is perhaps TRBD1 (6 bases). Germline V CDR1 and CDR2: MGHRA, YSYEKL. V lost 4 bases and J lost 2, with 19 bases in between. The CDR3 has 17 residues. CDR3 sequence (DNA): TGCGCCAGCAGCCCCCTAGGACAGATAACACCCACAGATACGCAGTATTTT. It codes for CASSPLGQITPTDTQYF.

This clone was seen only a few times. J is TRBJ2-7 and V is TRBV5-1; 7 bases fit TRBD1. Germline-derived CDR1 and CDR2 are SGHRS and YFSETQ. CDR3 length equals 15 residues. Trimming took 2 bases from V and 2 from J; bases not matched to a gene: 7. This chain's CDR3 is CASSFGTVPAYEQYF. The CDR3 coding sequence is TGCGCCAGCAGCTTTGGGACAGTCCCCGCCTACGAGCAGTACTTC. Full variable domain (missing parts from reference TRBV5-1 and TRBJ2-7): KAGVTQTPRYLIKTRGQQVTLSCSPISGHRSVSWYQQTPGQGLQFLFEYFSETQRNKGNFPGRFSGRQFSNSRSEMNVSTLELGDSALYLCASSFGTVPAYEQYFGPGTRLTVT.

The chain combines TRBV5-1 with TRBJ2-1, with D perhaps TRBD2 (6 bases). The CDR3 spans 15 residues. Germline V CDR1 and CDR2: SGHRS, YFSETQ. V lost 4 bases and J lost 3, with 14 bases in between. CDR3 loop: CASSGGTVLYNEQFF. The CDR3 DNA reads TGCGCCAGCAGCGGAGGGACGGTACTCTACAATGAGCAGTTCTTC.

This chain connects TRBV27 to TRBJ2-7, with D hard to call. V was cut by 3 bases and J by 8 bases, with 11 bases left in between. Germline-derived CDR1 and CDR2 are MNHEY and SMNVEV (reference sequence). The CDR3 runs 12 residues. The CDR3 DNA is TGTGCCAGCAGTTTTTCGGGTAGGAAGCAGTACTTC. Translation gives CASSFSGRKQYF.

This chain uses TRBV7-2 with TRBJ2-5, with D uncertain. With 5 bases removed from V and 5 bases from J, the gap between germline ends came to 9 bases. Germline V gives CDR1 SGHTA, CDR2 FQGNSA. The length of the CDR3 is 12 residues. In DNA form, the CDR3 reads TGTGCCAGCAGCCCCTCCGGGGAGACCCAGTACTTC. Translation gives CASSPSGETQYF.

The rearrangement links TRBV19 to TRBJ1-6; 8 bases map to TRBD1. Germline V gene sequence: CDR1 LNHDA, CDR2 SQIVND (reference sequence). This CDR3 region has 14 residues. V gave up 5 bases and J gave up 10 bases; unmatched junction bases: 7. In nucleotides, the CDR3 is TGTGCCAGTAGTCCCCGGACAGGGAAATCACCCCTCCACTTT. Translation: CASSPRTGKSPLHF.

The V and J genes are TRBV28 and TRBJ1-5, with D unresolved. CDR1 MDHEN and CDR2 SYDVKM come from the germline V gene. V was pared by 5 bases and J by 7 bases, with 15 bases between. The CDR3 loop spans 14 amino acids. In DNA form, the CDR3 reads TGTGCCAGCAGTCTCGGTTCTCCGCGACAGCCCCAGCATTTT. Protein: CASSLGSPRQPQHF.

The chain is built from TRBV5-1 and TRBJ2-1, with 7 nucleotides matching TRBD2. CDR1 is SGHRS, CDR2 YFSETQ, per germline. This CDR3 comprises 15 residues. The junction had 10 bases not matched to a gene; V was cut back by 4 bases and J by 6 bases. CDR3 DNA: TGCGCCAGCAGCCCCAGGGCGGGGGATTCCAATGAGCAGTTCTTC. This encodes CASSPRAGDSNEQFF.